The 15 T cell receptor beta chains listed next were all sequenced from one sample in a study of CD8 T cells in Susac syndrome. It was with random hexamers that 0.5 to 1 ug RNA was reverse transcribed. A single record per CDR3 protein comes from TCRdb applying MiXCR to the immunoSEQ multiplex PCR reads. The top ten clones hold around 0.07% of a sample with about 250,000 distinct CDR3 sequences, around 95% of them seen once. Input material: CD4+ T cells from PBMCs. These receptors were taken from a human donor with multiple sclerosis.

The V gene is TRBV12-1, the J gene TRBJ2-7; TRBD2 was called by the table and not checked on the DNA. TRBV12-1 is reported as a pseudogene. CDR3 length: 15 amino acids. CDR3 amino acids: CASRGKGDLPAEQYV. CDR3 bases: TGTGCCAGCAGGGGCAAAGGAGACCTTCCCGCCGAGCAGTACGTC.

The genes are TRBV12-3 or TRBV12-4 and TRBJ2-2, with no clear D. The V end was cut by 6 bases, the J end by 5 bases, with 7 bases between. This CDR3 has 12 residues. CDR3 in DNA: TGTGCCAGCAGACCCGCGACCGGGGAGCTGTTTTTT. Residues: CASRPATGELFF.

This clonotype was recorded only once. This chain joins TRBV6-4 and TRBJ1-1; D remains ambiguous. Germline values: CDR1 MRHNA, CDR2 SNTAGT. The germline V and J ends were trimmed by 6 bases and 3 bases, with 14 bases remaining between them. This CDR3 spans 14 amino acids. CDR3 DNA: TGTGCCAGCAGAGAGACTAACCGGGACACTGAAGCTTTCTTT. Its protein product is CASRETNRDTEAFF.

The J gene is TRBJ2-5, the V gene TRBV10-2, with 11 bases matching TRBD1. V lost 10 bases to trimming and J lost 1 base; unmatched junction nucleotides: 5. This CDR3 spans 14 amino acids. Germline CDR1 reads WSHSY; CDR2 reads SAAADI. The CDR3 here is CATTGQGGQETQYF. CDR3 nucleotide sequence: TGCGCCACCACGGGACAGGGGGGCCAAGAGACCCAGTACTTC.

V and J are TRBV3-1 and TRBJ1-1; D unclear. CDR1 is LGHDT and CDR2 is YNNKEL in the germline V gene (reference sequence). Trimming removed 0 bases from V and 1 base from J, with 12 bases in between. The CDR3 has 16 residues. The CDR3 region is CASSQDLATPNTEAFF. The CDR3, as DNA: TGTGCCAGCAGCCAAGATCTGGCCACCCCGAACACTGAAGCTTTCTTT.

This clonotype was picked up a small number of times. V gene TRBV18 combines with J gene TRBJ1-4; D possibly corresponds to TRBD1 (5 bases). The germline V gene has CDR1 KGHSH and CDR2 LQKENI. The V end lost 4 bases, the J end lost 4 bases, and 10 bases lay between the germline ends. The CDR3 is 14 amino acids. CDR3 region: CASSLGQDNEKLFF. CDR3 nucleotide sequence: TGTGCCAGCTCACTCGGACAAGATAATGAAAAACTGTTTTTT.

The chain employs TRBV7-2 and TRBJ1-5; D unresolved. Germline loops: CDR1 SGHTA, CDR2 FQGNSA. V lost 5 bases to trimming and J lost 4 bases, with 9 bases between them. The CDR3 runs to 13 residues. The CDR3, as DNA: TGTGCCAGCAGCAGAAATTGGAATCAGCCCCAGCATTTT. Translation gives CASSRNWNQPQHF.

V usage is TRBV12-3 or TRBV12-4 and J usage is TRBJ1-5; D is unresolved. The CDR3 has 11 amino acids. V dropped 4 bases and J dropped 6 bases, with 4 bases sitting between them. The CDR3 sequence is CASSSGQPQHF. DNA for the CDR3: TGTGCCAGCAGTTCGGGTCAGCCCCAGCATTTT.

Only a few counts were recorded for this clonotype. The rearrangement joins TRBV20-1 to TRBJ2-3; D gene unclear. V was shortened by 3 bases and J by 2 bases, with 6 bases between the two germline ends. The CDR3 covers 12 residues. Germline V gene data show CDR1 as DFQATT and CDR2 as SNEGSKA (reference sequence). CDR3 nucleotide sequence: TGCAGTGCTAGGCCTTCCACAGATACGCAGTATTTT. Translation gives CSARPSTDTQYF.

The genes are TRBV7-9 and TRBJ1-1; no definite D call. This CDR3 is built from 17 residues. Trimming stripped 0 bases from V and 1 base from J, with 15 bases between. Germline-derived CDR1 and CDR2 are SEHNR and FQNEAQ (reference sequence). In DNA, the CDR3 is TGTGCCAGCAGCTTAGCGTCTTTTAGCAGGAAGAACACTGAAGCTTTCTTT. The encoded protein is CASSLASFSRKNTEAFF.

The CDR3 here is CASSEGTGRTYEQYF. CDR3 nucleotides: TGTGCCAGCAGTGAAGGAACAGGTCGGACCTACGAGCAGTACTTC. The V gene is TRBV6-1, the J gene TRBJ2-7; possible D gene TRBD1, 5 bases. The CDR3 is 15 amino acids. Trimming shortened V by 1 base and J by 2 bases, and 12 bases separated the two germline ends. Per germline, CDR1 MNHNS and CDR2 SASEGT.

The V call is TRBV6-5, the J call TRBJ1-1; no reliable D call. Germline loops: CDR1 MNHEY, CDR2 SVGAGI. V was pared by 0 bases and J by 3 bases, with 11 bases between. CDR3 length equals 15 residues. This chain's CDR3 is CASSYSKDQYTEAFF. The CDR3 DNA is TGTGCCAGCAGTTACTCGAAGGACCAATACACTGAAGCTTTCTTT.

CDR3 sequence reads: CASSYRLSSYNEQFF. CDR3 DNA: TGTGCCAGCAGCTACCGTTTAAGCTCCTACAATGAGCAGTTCTTC. The chain joins TRBV13 to TRBJ2-1; no definite D call. V shed 4 bases and J shed 0 bases, with 10 bases lying between them. Looked up from germline, CDR1 is PRHDT and CDR2 is FYEKMQ (reference sequence). The CDR3 runs to 15 residues.

The chain uses TRBV28 and TRBJ2-5, with a possible D match to TRBD2 (6 bases). The germline V gene has CDR1 MDHEN and CDR2 SYDVKM. The CDR3 runs 15 residues. V shed 6 bases and J shed 4 bases, with 18 bases lying between them. The CDR3 loop reads CASSLTLGGGETQYF. The DNA for the CDR3 is TGTGCCAGCAGCCTTACCTTGGGGGGAGGAGAGACCCAGTACTTC.

V is TRBV20-1 and J is TRBJ2-1; 7 bases map to TRBD2. After removal of 5 bases from V and 7 bases from J, the junction contained 11 bases not matched to a gene. CDR1 and CDR2 (germline): DFQATT, SNEGSKA (reference sequence). The CDR3 loop spans 14 amino acids. The CDR3 region has the DNA TGCAGTGCTGTATGGGCGGGAGAGTCGAATGAGCAGTTCTTC. It encodes CSAVWAGESNEQFF.